One and the same sample provided the 23 T cell receptor beta chains below, sequenced in a study of breast tumors, draining lymph nodes, adjacent tissues. Breast cancer patients provided tissue from their axillary draining lymph nodes. TCRdb used MiXCR to reprocess the multiplex PCR reads, holding one entry per CDR3 protein. This sample has around 170,000 distinct CDR3 sequences, with around a third found just once. The specimen sequenced was axillary lymph node tissue. The receptors were gathered from a female donor with breast cancer. Some clones in this sample may be carry-over from other donors' samples.

Many counts were recorded for this clonotype. J is TRBJ2-1 and V is TRBV6-6; D possibly uses TRBD1 or TRBD2 (5 bases each). V was cut by 5 bases and J by 5 bases, with 16 bases left in between. Germline V gene sequence: CDR1 MNHNY, CDR2 SVGAGI (reference sequence). CDR3 size: 15 residues. CDR3 amino acids: CASSKPGTPDNEQFF. CDR3 coding DNA: TGTGCCAGCAGTAAACCCGGGACCCCGGACAATGAGCAGTTCTTC.

A note on this clonotype: This sequence may be a read error, since a much larger clone differs from it by one base. The chain couples TRBV12-3 or TRBV12-4 to TRBJ2-7; weak D call: TRBD2 (6 bases). V was clipped by 7 bases and J by 7 bases, with 17 bases between them. The CDR3 has 13 amino acids. The CDR3 region is CASMSQGGVEQYF. CDR3 coding DNA: TGTGCCAGCATGTCCCAGGGCGGGGTTGAGCAGTACTTC.

Details on this clonotype: A read error may be the cause here, since a much bigger clone is one base away. The CDR3 protein is CASGDGTIGAKTQYF. CDR3 bases: TGTGCCAGCGGGGACGGGACCATAGGGGCAAAGACCCAGTACTTC. This rearrangement joins TRBV6-6 to TRBJ2-5; either TRBD1 or TRBD2 may fit D (5 bases each). Germline V gene sequence: CDR1 MNHNY, CDR2 SVGAGI (reference sequence). Deletions cut 8 bases from V and 6 bases from J, with 22 bases between. The CDR3 sequence is 15 residues long.

This clonotype has a count of ten or more. V usage is TRBV25-1 and J usage is TRBJ2-1; TRBD2 is a possible D gene (7 bases). CDR1 is MGHDK, CDR2 SYGVNS, per germline. The CDR3 runs to 16 residues. The V end was cut by 1 base, the J end by 8 bases, with 18 bases between. The CDR3 DNA follows: TGTGCCAGCAGTGAATCAGGAGGGGAGGGGGGGGATGAGCAGTTCTTC. Its protein is CASSESGGEGGDEQFF.

This clonotype was counted at least ten times. The chain carries TRBV30 and TRBJ2-5; D gene unclear. V dropped 5 bases and J dropped 5 bases, with 6 bases sitting between them. The CDR3 totals 10 residues. Germline assignment: CDR1 GTSNPN and CDR2 SVGIG (reference sequence). Written as DNA, the CDR3 is TGTGCCTGGGGCAGGGAGACCCAGTACTTC. The encoded protein is CAWGRETQYF.

This clonotype was observed at least ten times. The CDR3 bases are TGTGCCAGCAGTGAAGCAGGCCGGGAAGGTGGAGATACGCAGTATTTT. Translation: CASSEAGREGGDTQYF. V usage is TRBV2 and J usage is TRBJ2-3; D may be TRBD2 (5 bases). The CDR3 runs to 16 residues. The V gene lost 0 bases and the J gene lost 5 bases, with 15 bases spanning the gap. Germline V gene data show CDR1 as SNHLY and CDR2 as FYNNEI.

The genes are TRBV6-4 and TRBJ1-6, with D possibly being TRBD1 (6 bases). The V gene's germline CDR1 is MRHNA and CDR2 SNTAGT. The CDR3 consists of 15 residues. The V and J ends lost 5 bases and 7 bases respectively, with 15 bases between them. In DNA, the CDR3 is TGTGCCAGCAGTTCCCCCACAGGGAGCAATTCACCCCTCCACTTT. As protein: CASSSPTGSNSPLHF.

In regard to this clonotype: A read error may be the cause here, since a much bigger clone is one base away. The chain links TRBV3-1 to TRBJ1-3; D uncertain. Germline V gives CDR1 LGHDT, CDR2 YNNKEL (reference sequence). This CDR3 contains 14 residues. The CDR3 DNA follows: TGTGCCAGCAGCCAGTTGAGCTCTGGAAGCACCATATATTTT. This translates into CASSQLSSGSTIYF.

This clonotype was seen many times. This rearrangement joins TRBV19 to TRBJ1-2; no firm D call. With 6 bases removed from V and 5 bases from J, the gap between germline ends came to 7 bases. There are 11 residues in the CDR3. Germline V lookup: CDR1 LNHDA, CDR2 SQIVND (reference sequence). CDR3 amino acids: CASRQTYGYTF. In DNA form, the CDR3 reads TGTGCCAGTAGACAGACTTATGGCTACACCTTC.

This clonotype was detected many times. The rearrangement links TRBV9 to TRBJ2-6; D is perhaps TRBD2 (6 bases). The germline V gene has CDR1 SGDLS and CDR2 YYNGEE. The CDR3 length is 14 residues. The V and J ends lost 3 bases and 4 bases respectively, with 8 bases between them. The chain's CDR3 is CASSAAGGANVLTF. The DNA of the CDR3 is TGTGCCAGCAGCGCGGCGGGAGGGGCCAACGTCCTGACTTTC.

Turning to this clonotype: A read error may account for a junction end that differs from germline. The chain couples TRBV19 to TRBJ1-6; the match to TRBD1 covers 9 bases. The V gene's germline CDR1 is LNHDA and CDR2 SQIVND (reference sequence). The CDR3 spans 15 residues. The DNA of the CDR3 is TGTGCCGGTAGACTAGCGGACAGGGGAAATTCACCCCTCCACTTT. Amino acid sequence: CAGRLADRGNSPLHF.

As concerns this clonotype: The final CDR3 position lacks the conserved phenylalanine or tryptophan, pointing to a likely read error. The DNA is left out, because the CDR3 cannot be placed on it with certainty; the CDR3 is given as TCRdb lists it. This chain uses TRBV29-1 with TRBJ2-5; TRBD1, the D gene given by the table, was not confirmed from the DNA. The CDR3 is 15 residues long, counting both termini. Germline CDR1 SQVTM, CDR2 ANQGSEA. CDR3 residues: CSVTGGSLYGYTFGS.

There are many counts of this clonotype. V gene TRBV10-3 combines with J gene TRBJ2-3; 9 bases match TRBD1. Germline trimming cut 2 bases from V and 4 bases from J; bases unmatched to any gene: 7. This CDR3 spans 16 amino acids. CDR1 and CDR2 from the germline V gene are ENHRY and SYGVKD. The CDR3 DNA follows: TGTGCCATCAGTGAGGCGAACGGACAGGGGCCAGATACGCAGTATTTT. Its protein is CAISEANGQGPDTQYF.

To note about this clonotype: A much larger clonotype is one base distant, so this may be a read error. The chain recombines TRBV20-1 with TRBJ1-2; TRBD1 aligns across 9 bases. In germline, CDR1 is DFQATT, CDR2 SNEGSKA (reference sequence). V dropped 4 bases and J dropped 4; count of bases not matched to a gene: 10. The CDR3 runs to 15 residues. The CDR3 reads CSATSDRGIPYGYTF. In nucleotides, the CDR3 is TGCAGTGCTACGTCGGACAGGGGTATTCCCTATGGCTACACCTTC.

On this clonotype itself: Just one base apart from a much larger clone, this may be a read error. This chain uses TRBV7-9 with TRBJ2-1; a weak D match, TRBD1 (6 bases). This CDR3 is 13 amino acids long. Germline-derived CDR1 and CDR2 are SEHNR and FQNEAQ (reference sequence). The chain's CDR3 is CVGSSQGIGEQFF. CDR3 in DNA: TGTGTCGGCAGCTCACAGGGTATCGGTGAGCAGTTCTTC.

There are many counts of this clonotype. The genes are TRBV7-8 and TRBJ2-1; 8 positions agree with TRBD1. The CDR3 length is 16 residues. Germline CDR1 and CDR2: SGHVS and FQNEAQ. V shed 3 bases and J 6 bases; nucleotides not matched to a gene: 10. The CDR3 bases are TGTGCCAGCAGCTTCCTGGGGACAGGCCCCCTCAATGAGCAGTTCTTC. Translation gives CASSFLGTGPLNEQFF.

For this clonotype: This clone may be a read error of a much larger clone one base away. The chain has TRBV6-5 and TRBJ1-2, with unresolved D. The CDR3 runs 13 residues. The V gene lost 5 bases and the J gene lost 0 bases, with 7 bases spanning the gap. The germline gives CDR1 MNHEY, CDR2 SVGAGI. DNA of the CDR3: TGTGCCAGCAGTCTCGGCCCTAACTATGGCTACACCTTC. It encodes CASSLGPNYGYTF.

This clonotype has only one observation. J is TRBJ2-5 and V is TRBV6-5; a possible D gene is TRBD2 (7 bases). Germline V gene lookup returns CDR1 MNHEY and CDR2 SVGAGI. CDR3 length equals 16 residues. Deletions cut 7 bases from V and 5 bases from J, with 23 bases between. CDR3 sequence: CASTYVGGRRWETQYF. In DNA, the CDR3 is TGTGCCAGCACTTATGTGGGGGGGCGAAGGTGGGAGACCCAGTACTTC.

In its sample, this clonotype was seen many times. The V and J genes are TRBV30 and TRBJ1-4; 9 nucleotides match TRBD1. From germline, CDR1 is GTSNPN and CDR2 SVGIG (reference sequence). This CDR3 comprises 18 residues. The trim removed 0 bases at V and 1 base at J, leaving 9 bases unmatched. The DNA for the CDR3 is TGTGCCTGGAGTGTACTTGAAGGGACAGGGTTAACTAATGAAAAACTGTTTTTT. This codes for CAWSVLEGTGLTNEKLFF.

This clonotype occurred many times. The chain joins TRBV3-1 to TRBJ2-7; TRBD2 is a possible D gene (5 bases). The germline gives CDR1 LGHDT, CDR2 YNNKEL (reference sequence). The CDR3 has 14 amino acids. Trimming took off 1 base at V and 4 bases at J, with 11 bases between the two ends. CDR3 residues: CASSQAILVYEQYF. The CDR3 nucleotides read TGTGCCAGCAGCCAAGCTATACTAGTTTACGAGCAGTACTTC.

This clonotype was counted many times. This chain connects TRBV19 to TRBJ1-4; the match to TRBD1 covers 8 bases. CDR1 LNHDA and CDR2 SQIVND come from the germline V gene (reference sequence). Trimming removed 5 bases from V and 5 bases from J; junction bases left unmatched: 4. This CDR3 region has 14 residues. The CDR3 spells CASSLRQGNEKLFF. The CDR3 coding sequence is TGTGCCAGTAGTCTGAGACAGGGGAATGAAAAACTGTTTTTT.

There are a few counts of this clonotype. A much larger clone lies a single base off, so this may be a read error. The V call is TRBV20-1, the J call TRBJ2-1, with 7 bases matching TRBD1. Germline V gene lookup returns CDR1 DFQATT and CDR2 SNEGSKA (reference sequence). CDR3 length: 13 amino acids. Here the CDR3 DNA reads TGCAGTGCTAGTGGGACAGCATACAATGCGCAGTTCTTC. Its translation: CSASGTAYNAQFF.

The gene calls are TRBV20-1 and TRBJ2-5; D possibly uses TRBD1 or TRBD2 (5 bases each). Germline V lookup: CDR1 DFQATT, CDR2 SNEGSKA (reference sequence). V was cut by 2 bases and J by 5 bases, with 15 bases left in between. The CDR3 runs 14 residues. CDR3 protein: CSARPPRGRETQYF. DNA of the CDR3: TGCAGTGCTAGACCCCCACGGGGCAGGGAGACCCAGTACTTC.